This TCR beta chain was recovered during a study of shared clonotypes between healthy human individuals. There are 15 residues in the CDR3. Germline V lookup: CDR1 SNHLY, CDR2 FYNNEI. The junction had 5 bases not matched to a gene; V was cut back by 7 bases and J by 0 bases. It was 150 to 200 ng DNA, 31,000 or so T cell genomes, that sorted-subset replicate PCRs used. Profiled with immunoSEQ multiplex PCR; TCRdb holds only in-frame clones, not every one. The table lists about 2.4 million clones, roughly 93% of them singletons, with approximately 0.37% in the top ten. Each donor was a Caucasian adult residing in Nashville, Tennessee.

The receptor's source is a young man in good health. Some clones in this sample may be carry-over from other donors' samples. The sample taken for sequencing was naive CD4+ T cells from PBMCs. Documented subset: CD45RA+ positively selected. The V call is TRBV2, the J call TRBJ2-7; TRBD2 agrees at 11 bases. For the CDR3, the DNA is TGTGCCAGCACTAAGACTAGCGGGAACTCCTACGAGCAGTACTTC. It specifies CASTKTSGNSYEQYF.